The 16 T cell receptor beta chains reported below all come from one sample, sequenced in a study of shared clonotypes between healthy human individuals. Method: immunoSEQ multiplex PCR; TCRdb's copy keeps in-frame clones and lacks some. Of about 510,000 clones detected, 60% to 85% appear once; the ten largest clones hold around 13%. The sequencing sample was made of PBMCs. The receptors derive from a woman aged 40 to 50 in good health. Some clones in this sample may be carry-over from other donors' samples.

This chain joins TRBV27 and TRBJ2-7, with 10 bases matching TRBD2. Germline-derived CDR1 and CDR2 are MNHEY and SMNVEV (reference sequence). Unmatched junction bases numbered 12, after V lost 6 bases and J lost 4 bases. CDR3 length equals 16 residues. This CDR3 reads CASRQSLAGVVYEQYF. As DNA, the CDR3 is TGTGCCAGCAGGCAGAGCCTAGCGGGAGTCGTATACGAGCAGTACTTC.

The V call is TRBV30, the J call TRBJ2-1; TRBD2 might be the D (6 bases). With 3 bases removed from V and 1 base from J, the gap between germline ends came to 10 bases. In germline, CDR1 is GTSNPN, CDR2 SVGIG (reference sequence). The CDR3 runs 14 residues. The CDR3 DNA follows: TGTGCCTGGAGATTGGGAGGATCCTACAATGAGCAGTTCTTC. It yields the protein CAWRLGGSYNEQFF.

This chain joins TRBV18 and TRBJ2-2, with D possibly being TRBD2 (5 bases). This CDR3 comprises 14 residues. Per the germline V gene, CDR1 is KGHSH and CDR2 is LQKENI. Trimming pared 5 bases from V and 1 base from J, leaving 8 bases between. The CDR3 nucleotides read TGTGCCAGCTCAAAAGCGGAGAACACCGGGGAGCTGTTTTTT. This encodes CASSKAENTGELFF.

This chain connects TRBV28 to TRBJ1-5, with D unclear. Per germline, CDR1 MDHEN and CDR2 SYDVKM. V was trimmed by 4 bases and J by 7 bases, leaving 17 bases between them. CDR3 length equals 15 residues. CDR3 region: CASSSPGEGGQPQHF. Written as DNA, the CDR3 is TGTGCCAGCAGTTCCCCTGGGGAGGGAGGACAGCCCCAGCATTTT.

This chain uses TRBV11-1 with TRBJ1-2; the D is unclear. The V and J ends lost 2 bases and 4 bases respectively, with 17 bases between them. CDR3 length equals 16 residues. From germline, CDR1 is SGHAT and CDR2 FQDESV (reference sequence). CDR3 protein: CASSLSPPAVSYGYTF. The DNA of the CDR3 is TGTGCCAGCAGCTTAAGCCCGCCAGCCGTCTCCTATGGCTACACCTTC.

This sequence joins TRBV14 and TRBJ2-7; 8 bases line up with TRBD1. Germline-derived CDR1 and CDR2 are SGHDN and FVKESK. Trimming cost V 4 bases and J 2 bases; bases outside gene matches: 4. This CDR3 is built from 14 residues. The CDR3 DNA reads as TGTGCCAGCAGCCCATGGGACAGGACCTACGAGCAGTACTTC. Translation: CASSPWDRTYEQYF. Complete variable domain (other parts from reference TRBV14 and TRBJ2-7): EAGVTQFPSHSVIEKGQTVTLRCDPISGHDNLYWYRRVMGKEIKFLLHFVKESKQDESGMPNNRFLAERTGGTYSTLKVQPAELEDSGVYFCASSPWDRTYEQYFGPGTRLTVT.

The V call is TRBV6-1, the J call TRBJ1-1, with 7 positions matching TRBD1. V shed 5 bases and J 0 bases; nucleotides not matched to a gene: 6. The CDR3 sequence is 15 residues long. CDR1 MNHNS and CDR2 SASEGT come from the germline V gene. The CDR3 DNA reads as TGTGCCAGCAGTCCCCGACAGGGTTTGAACACTGAAGCTTTCTTT. Translated, it gives CASSPRQGLNTEAFF.

V and J are TRBV21-1 and TRBJ2-1. TRBV21-1 is a documented pseudogene. The CDR3 loop spans 13 amino acids. The CDR3 DNA reads as TGTGCCAGCAGCAAGAGCATGGGGAATGAGCAGTTCTTC. Translating gives CASSKSMGNEQFF.

V usage is TRBV2 and J usage is TRBJ1-1; 9 bases are shared with TRBD1. V shed 9 bases and J 1 base; nucleotides not matched to a gene: 12. Germline CDR1 SNHLY, CDR2 FYNNEI. The CDR3 has 16 amino acids. The CDR3 is CARESAPGQGNTEAFF. Here the CDR3 DNA reads TGTGCCAGGGAATCAGCTCCGGGACAGGGGAACACTGAAGCTTTCTTT.

This clone was counted a single time. This chain connects TRBV10-2 to TRBJ2-5, with D possibly TRBD2 on 6 matching bases. The CDR3 contains 15 residues. Trimming pared 6 bases from V and 2 bases from J, leaving 16 bases between. Germline V CDR1 and CDR2: WSHSY, SAAADI. The CDR3 reads CASSDQGLTQETQYF. The DNA for the CDR3 is TGCGCCAGCAGCGACCAGGGACTGACACAAGAGACCCAGTACTTC.

The rearrangement uses TRBV6-6 and TRBJ2-5; no definite D call. Germline loops: CDR1 MNHNY, CDR2 SVGAGI (reference sequence). The CDR3 has 11 residues. The V gene lost 2 bases and the J gene lost 4 bases, with 2 bases spanning the gap. This chain's CDR3 is CASSYGETQYF. DNA for the CDR3: TGTGCCAGCAGTTACGGAGAGACCCAGTACTTC.

A note on this clone: Other DNA sequences of this sample code for an identical CDR3. The rearrangement links TRBV7-9 to TRBJ1-5; D perhaps matches TRBD1 (5 bases). The germline gives CDR1 SEHNR, CDR2 FQNEAQ (reference sequence). Trimming left V 3 bases short and J 6 bases short, with 9 bases between. The CDR3 is 13 residues long. CDR3 sequence: CASSFGGSQPQHF. CDR3 coding DNA: TGTGCCAGCAGCTTCGGGGGAAGTCAGCCCCAGCATTTT.

Regarding this clone: The same CDR3 also results from other DNA sequences found in this sample. The rearrangement links TRBV20-1 to TRBJ2-1; D gene unclear. The V and J ends lost 5 bases and 1 base respectively, with 0 bases between them. This CDR3 has 10 amino acids. Germline CDR1 reads DFQATT; CDR2 reads SNEGSKA (reference sequence). DNA for the CDR3: TGCAGTGCTTCCTACAATGAGCAGTTCTTC. Its protein is CSASYNEQFF.

The chain has TRBV15 and TRBJ2-7, with 7 bases fitting TRBD1. Germline V lookup: CDR1 LNHNV, CDR2 YYDKDF (reference sequence). This CDR3 is 15 amino acids long. The V gene end was trimmed by 0 bases and the J gene end by 5 bases; junction bases not matched to a gene: 7. The CDR3 sequence is CATSREYRQGDEQYF. In nucleotides, the CDR3 is TGTGCCACCAGCAGAGAGTACCGACAGGGCGACGAGCAGTACTTC.

The chain combines TRBV4-3 with TRBJ2-5; 10 bases line up with TRBD2. The last part of the DNA fits TRBJ2-7 better; the J call may be wrong. CDR3 size: 15 residues. The germline CDR1 and CDR2 sequences are LGHNA and YSLEER. The CDR3 DNA sequence: TGCGCCAGCAGCCAGTCGACTAGCGGGTTCTACGAGCAGTACTTC. Protein: CASSQSTSGFYEQYF.

Only one count was recorded for this clone. This rearrangement joins TRBV6-5 to TRBJ2-7; D is uncertain. This CDR3 has 12 amino acids. V was trimmed by 8 bases and J by 4 bases, leaving 12 bases between them. The germline V gene has CDR1 MNHEY and CDR2 SVGAGI. DNA of the CDR3: TGTGCCAGCCGGACCCCCACGTACGAGCAGTACTTC. This encodes CASRTPTYEQYF.